This T cell receptor (beta chain) was observed in a study of OX40 agonist ivuxolimab in advanced cancers. A note on the overall study: The costimulatory receptor OX40 (CD134) was targeted by ivuxolimab, a fully human IgG2 agonistic monoclonal antibody. Partial responses occurred in three dose-escalation patients: two with cutaneous melanoma and one with hepatocellular carcinoma. Intravenous ivuxolimab was administered to patients every 2 weeks at six dose levels: 0.01, 0.1, 0.3, 1.5, 3 and 10 mg/kg. In the dose-escalation cohort, approximately 82% of patients were male, and the mean age was approximately 60 years, with a range of roughly 20 to 85. Patients were allowed to have had prior anti-PD-1, anti-PD-L1 or anti-CTLA-4 therapy, and around 43% of the dose-escalation patients had been treated with checkpoint inhibitors. The point of sequencing TCRbeta in the periphery was to test whether ivuxolimab changed TCR sequence diversity and drove clonal T-cell expansion. The paper reports the monotherapy dose-escalation portion (N of about 50 patients) of the phase I ivuxolimab trial. Among the roughly 52 dose-escalation patients, some 19 had hepatocellular carcinoma, around 15 melanoma, 9 renal cell carcinoma and 9 head and neck cancer.

The V and J ends are trimmed by 2 bases and 6 bases, leaving 12 bases between them. The CDR3 covers 13 residues, taking in both the cysteine and the phenylalanine. The entry retains the CDR3 DNA only, 39 bases that are in frame from base 1. CDR1 and CDR2 are read off the germline V gene as SGHRS and YFSETQ. Results the study describes overall, beyond this receptor: After ivuxolimab, more expanded clones were found on average in CD8+ T cells than in CD4+ T cells. In the 0.1-3.0 mg/kg groups, partial responders had among the lowest normalized peripheral clonal expansion, particularly in CD8+ T cells. Which antigens the clonally expanded peripheral T cells were specific for was not determined. At doses of 0.1 to 3.0 mg/kg, clonal expansion of both CD4+ and CD8+ T cells in blood was seen between baseline and week 6. Low levels of normalized T-cell clonal expansion were also shown by some nonresponding patients.

Genomic DNA was isolated from the sorted cells so that the TCRbeta CDR3 region could be sequenced. The immunoSEQ Assay was used to sequence the TCRbeta CDR3 regions. TCRdb limited this immuneACCESS table to in-frame rearrangements with V and J called. A share of clones is missing; checked studies link under half to unresolved V genes, and the rest is unexplained. This sample is represented by roughly 60,000 clones; 80% to 90% of them were singletons. The ten top clones hold roughly an eighth of the sample. Concerning this clone itself: This receptor's antigen is unknown. Base quality data are lacking; no much larger clone is found one base away.

Patients with a history of autoimmune disease or receiving systemic immunosuppression were excluded from the trial. Peripheral blood for TCR sequencing was collected from all dose cohorts at baseline, on cycle 4 day 1, and on cycle 7 day 1. Samples were obtained from an open-label, multicenter, first-in-human phase I dose-escalation trial of ivuxolimab. The trial enrolled adults with locally advanced or metastatic head and neck squamous cell, hepatocellular, melanoma or renal cell carcinoma. CD4+ and CD8+ T cells were sorted separately from peripheral blood before TCR sequencing. The chain couples TRBV5-1 to TRBJ2-7, with an unclear D gene assignment. The sequences come from CD4+ or CD8+ T cells sorted from blood, collected in a trial of the OX40 agonist ivuxolimab. This TCR derives from an adult with an advanced solid tumor such as melanoma, head and neck, liver or kidney cancer. The DNA is TGCGCCAGCAGCTTATCCGGGCCGCCCGAGCAGTACTTC. It translates to CASSLSGPPEQYF. The variable domain in full, with residues beyond the CDR3 obtained from the reference TRBV5-1 and TRBJ2-7 genes, is KAGVTQTPRYLIKTRGQQVTLSCSPISGHRSVSWYQQTPGQGLQFLFEYFSETQRNKGNFPGRFSGRQFSNSRSEMNVSTLELGDSALYLCASSLSGPPEQYFGPGTRLTVT.